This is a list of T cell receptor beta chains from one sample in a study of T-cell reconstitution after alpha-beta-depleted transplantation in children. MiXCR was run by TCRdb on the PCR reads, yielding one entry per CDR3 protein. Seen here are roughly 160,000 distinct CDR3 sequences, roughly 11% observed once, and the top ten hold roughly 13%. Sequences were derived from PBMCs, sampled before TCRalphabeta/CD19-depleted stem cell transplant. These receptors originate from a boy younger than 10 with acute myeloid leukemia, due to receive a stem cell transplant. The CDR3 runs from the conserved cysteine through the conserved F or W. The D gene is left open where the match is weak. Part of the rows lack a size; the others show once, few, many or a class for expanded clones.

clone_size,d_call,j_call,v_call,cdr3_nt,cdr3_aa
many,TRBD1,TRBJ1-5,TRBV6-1,TGTGCCAGCAGTGAAAACAGGGGGGTTAGCAATCAGCCCCAGCATTTT,CASSENRGVSNQPQHF
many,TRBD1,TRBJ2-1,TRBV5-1,TGCGCCAGCAGAACAGGGGGCTACAATGAGCAGTTCTTC,CASRTGGYNEQFF
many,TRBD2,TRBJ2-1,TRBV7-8,TGTTCCAGCAGCTTAGCTCAGCGGGAGTACACCAATGAGCAGTTCTTC,CSSSLAQREYTNEQFF
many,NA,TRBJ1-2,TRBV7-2,TGTGCCAGCAGCTTAGATCAGGGGCTTAACTATGGCTACACCTTC,CASSLDQGLNYGYTF
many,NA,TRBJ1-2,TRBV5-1,TGCGCCAGCAGCTTCTCCAACACAGGCTACACCTTC,CASSFSNTGYTF
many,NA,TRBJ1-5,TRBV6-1,TGTGCCAGCAGGGATCTCGGGGGCGGTCAGCCCCAGCATTTT,CASRDLGGGQPQHF
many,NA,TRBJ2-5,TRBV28,TGTGCCATGGGCCCCGGGCTCCTGACCAACCAAGAGACCCAGTACTTC,CAMGPGLLTNQETQYF
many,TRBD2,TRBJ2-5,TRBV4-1,TGCGCCAGCAGCCCCCGTCTAGCGGGGGCTCAAGAGACCCAGTACTTC,CASSPRLAGAQETQYF
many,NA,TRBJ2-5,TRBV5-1,TGCGCCAGCAGCTTGGCGGAGGGCCAAGAGACCCAGTACTTC,CASSLAEGQETQYF
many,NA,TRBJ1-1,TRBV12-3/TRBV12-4,TGTGCCAGCAGTTTGCCCCCCTCGGACACTGAAGCTTTCTTT,CASSLPPSDTEAFF
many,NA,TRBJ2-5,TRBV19,TGTGCTTGTAGCAAGACAGACCTCCAAGAGACCCAGTACTTC,CACSKTDLQETQYF
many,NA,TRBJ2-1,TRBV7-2,TGTGCCAGCAGCTTAGGTCGGGGGTCAAATGAGCAGTTCTTC,CASSLGRGSNEQFF
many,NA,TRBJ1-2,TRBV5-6,TGTGCCAGCACCTCCCCCGGGACTGTTTATGGCTACACCTTC,CASTSPGTVYGYTF
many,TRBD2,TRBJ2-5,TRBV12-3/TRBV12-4,TGTGCCAGCAGTTTAGGTAGCGGGGTCCAAGAGACCCAGTACTTC,CASSLGSGVQETQYF
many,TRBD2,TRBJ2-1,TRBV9,TGTGCCAGCAGCGCAAGGACTAGCGGGCGTAGCTACAATGAGCAGTTCTTC,CASSARTSGRSYNEQFF
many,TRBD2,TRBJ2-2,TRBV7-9,TGTGCCAGCAGATCAGGCGGGGGGCAGGACACCGGGGAGCTGTTTTTT,CASRSGGGQDTGELFF
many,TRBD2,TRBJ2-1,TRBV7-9,TGTGCCAGCAGCTTAGTGGTAGCGGGAGTTGGACAGTTCTTC,CASSLVVAGVGQFF
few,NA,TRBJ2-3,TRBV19,TGTGCCAGTAGTATAGAGTGGCGGGTCGGCACAGATACGCAGTATTTT,CASSIEWRVGTDTQYF
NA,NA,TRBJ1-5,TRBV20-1,TGCAGTGCTATCACGGGGCCTAGCAATCAGCCCCAGCATTTT,CSAITGPSNQPQHF
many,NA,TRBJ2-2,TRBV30,TGTGCCTGGAGTAGGGCAACCGGGCACACCGGGGAGCTGTTTTTT,CAWSRATGHTGELFF
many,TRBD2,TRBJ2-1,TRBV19,TGTGCCAGTAAGCGGGAGGGGAACCAAGAGCAGTTCTTC,CASKREGNQEQFF
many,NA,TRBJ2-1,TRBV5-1,TGCGCCAGCAACTGGGCGGGACCCAATAAGGATGAGCAGTTCTTC,CASNWAGPNKDEQFF
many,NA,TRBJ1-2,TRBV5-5,TGTGCCAGCAGCTTGGGGGGGAGCGGTAACTATGGCTACACCTTC,CASSLGGSGNYGYTF
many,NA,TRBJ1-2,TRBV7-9,TGTGCCAGCAGCTTTGGGGACACGGCTTATGGCTACACCTTC,CASSFGDTAYGYTF
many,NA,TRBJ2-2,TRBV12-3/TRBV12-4,TGTGCCAGCGGGACTCCCCGCGGGGAGCTGTTTTTT,CASGTPRGELFF
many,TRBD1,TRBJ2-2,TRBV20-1,TGCAGTGCGCGGGACAGGGTGGCGACCGGGGAGCTGTTTTTT,CSARDRVATGELFF
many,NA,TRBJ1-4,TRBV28,TGTGCCAGCAGTCGTTTAGGACGGTCAGAAAAACTGTTTTTT,CASSRLGRSEKLFF
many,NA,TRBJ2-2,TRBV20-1,TGCAGTGCTAGCGACAGGACGAACACCGGGGAGCTGTTTTTT,CSASDRTNTGELFF
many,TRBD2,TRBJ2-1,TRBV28,TGTGCCAGCATCTCCCCAAGCGGGAGGAACTACAATGAGCAGTTCTTC,CASISPSGRNYNEQFF
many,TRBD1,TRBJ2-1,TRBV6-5,TGTGCCAGCAGTTACAAGGGACAGGGGTCTGGTGAGCAGTTCTTC,CASSYKGQGSGEQFF
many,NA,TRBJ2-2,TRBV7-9,TGTGCCTCGGGACAGGGCCCGGGGAGCGGGAGCACCGGGGAGCTGTTTTTT,CASGQGPGSGSTGELFF
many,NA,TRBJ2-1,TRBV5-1,TGCGCCAGCAGGCCGGCTGTAAGCTCCTACAATGAGCAGTTCTTC,CASRPAVSSYNEQFF
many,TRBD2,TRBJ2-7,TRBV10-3,TGTGCCATCAGTGAGTCAGGGATAGCGGGAAAATACGAGCAGTACTTC,CAISESGIAGKYEQYF
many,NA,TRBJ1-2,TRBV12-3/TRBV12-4,TGTGCCAGCAGTCACGGACAGCTAGGGACCTTC,CASSHGQLGTF
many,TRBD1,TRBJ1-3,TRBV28,TGTGCCAGCGGGGACAGAATTTTTGGAAACACCATATATTTT,CASGDRIFGNTIYF
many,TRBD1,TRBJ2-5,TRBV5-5,TGTGCCAGCAGCCCGCCGCCGACAGGGGGCTCGGAGACCCAGTACTTC,CASSPPPTGGSETQYF
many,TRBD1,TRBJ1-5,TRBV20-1,TGCAGTGCTAGAGATCGGGGCAGGGGGAATCAGCCCCAGCATTTT,CSARDRGRGNQPQHF
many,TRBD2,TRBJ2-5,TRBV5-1,TGCGCCAGCAGCTTGGTTGGGGGGGATCAAGAGACCCAGTACTTC,CASSLVGGDQETQYF
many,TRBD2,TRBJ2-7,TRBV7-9,TGTGCCAGCAGCATCCTGACTAGCGGGAGCTACGAGCAGTACTTC,CASSILTSGSYEQYF
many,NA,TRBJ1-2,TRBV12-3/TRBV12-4,TGTGCCAGCAGTCCGCCTGTTGGGGAGTATGGCTACACCTTC,CASSPPVGEYGYTF
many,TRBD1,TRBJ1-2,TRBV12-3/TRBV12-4,TGTGCCAGCAGTCTTGACCCACAGGGGCCCCACGATGGCTACACCTTC,CASSLDPQGPHDGYTF
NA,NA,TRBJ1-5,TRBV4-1,TGCGCCAGCAGCCAAGAGGGGGTTCAGCCCCAGCATTTT,CASSQEGVQPQHF
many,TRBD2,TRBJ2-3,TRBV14,TGTGCCAGCAGCCGCCGGACTAGCGGGCGGGGCCACACAGATACGCAGTATTTT,CASSRRTSGRGHTDTQYF
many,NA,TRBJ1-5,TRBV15,TGTGCCACCAGCAGAGGTTTAGGGGGCAATCAGCCCCAGCATTTT,CATSRGLGGNQPQHF
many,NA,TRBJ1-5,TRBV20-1,TGCAGTGCTAGAGACTTGCTCTTGGGCAATCAGCCCCAGCATTTT,CSARDLLLGNQPQHF
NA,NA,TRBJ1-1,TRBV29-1,TGCAGCGTTGGGGGGGACATGGTGAACACTGAAGCTTTCTTT,CSVGGDMVNTEAFF
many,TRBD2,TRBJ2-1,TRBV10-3,TGTGCCATCAGTGAAGAAGCGGGAGGAAACAATGAGCAGTTCTTC,CAISEEAGGNNEQFF
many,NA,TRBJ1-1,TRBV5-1,TGCGCCAGCAGCGCCGGGTCCCAGAACACTGAAGCTTTCTTT,CASSAGSQNTEAFF
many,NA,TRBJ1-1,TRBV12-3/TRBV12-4,TGTGCCAGCAGCACAGCCCCTCTTCGGACTGAAGCTTTCTTT,CASSTAPLRTEAFF
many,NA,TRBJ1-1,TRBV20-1,TGCAGTGCTAGAAACAGGGTGAACACTGAAGCTTTCTTT,CSARNRVNTEAFF
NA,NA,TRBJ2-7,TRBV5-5,TGTGCCAGCAGCCTCAGGGTTCGCGAGCAGTACTTC,CASSLRVREQYF
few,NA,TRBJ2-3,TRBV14,TGTGCCAGCACCTACAGGGATTCAAGCACAGATACGCAGTATTTT,CASTYRDSSTDTQYF
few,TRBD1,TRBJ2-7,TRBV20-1,TGCAGTGCGAAAGGGGGCCGGGGATACGAGCAGTACTTC,CSAKGGRGYEQYF